Listed here is a single T cell receptor (beta chain). This clonotype was observed many times. Its target antigen remains unknown. At one end the junction does not follow the germline gene, possibly because of a read error. The data belong to a study of T cells in Graves' hyperthyroidism and ophthalmopathy (dated by TCRdb to the late 2010s). With respect to the entire study: TCR V-J signatures able to tell the groups apart were searched for in a discovery cohort of 95 to 100 patients, of whom 40 to 45 had Graves' ophthalmopathy and some 60 had stable Graves' hyperthyroidism. Prospective prediction of ophthalmopathy was tested in an independent validation cohort consisting of some 18 hyperthyroidism patients and some 17 patients who later progressed to ophthalmopathy. The approximately 100 discovery patients were randomly divided into training and test sets at a 7:3 ratio. Thyroid tissue and blood T-cell repertoires from roughly 6 Graves' hyperthyroidism patients were also compared in the study. After sampling, hyperthyroidism patients received methimazole starting at 30 mg daily, and ophthalmopathy patients received high-dose intravenous methylprednisolone. TCR Vbeta CDR3 sequencing of 135 peripheral blood samples (approximately 44 ophthalmopathy, roughly 74 hyperthyroidism and some 17 progressor patients) is reported in the paper.

Taken from the germline V gene, the CDR1 and CDR2 loops are SGHRS and YFSETQ. The CDR3 spans 12 residues, from the cysteine through the phenylalanine. Here the CDR3 DNA is all that survives: 36 bases in frame from base 1. Overall study results and their limits: Most expanded thyroid clonotypes (frequency above 0.001) were also found in blood, which suggests that blood repertoires may mirror thyroid immune responses. Sample size was not statistically predetermined, and investigators were not blinded to group allocation. In validation, the model predicted progression to ophthalmopathy a median of 6.5 months before onset, with about 70% sensitivity and 72.22% specificity. A 13 V-J signature model separated ophthalmopathy from stable hyperthyroidism, with nearly 90% sensitivity and about 81% specificity in cross-validation and 80%/75% in testing.

Exclusion was applied to patients with uncontrolled infections, other autoimmune diseases, pregnancy or lactation. Diagnoses were based on clinical symptoms, serum thyroxine and TRAb, thyroid ultrasound and orbital computed tomography. Total RNA was extracted with Trizol reagent, and quality was checked on an Agilent 2100 Bioanalyzer. Amplification of TCR beta CDR3 regions was carried out from RNA transcripts. The TCR CDR3 was subjected to a first round of RT-PCR using the HTBI primer set and the Qiagen OneStep RT-PCR kit. Libraries were constructed in a second round of multiplex PCR, after which size selection and purification were performed. Paired-end sequencing of the libraries was performed with 100 bp reads on an Illumina HiSeq2000. The paper's data handling went like this. Raw data were processed with SOAPnuke, discarding reads with adapters, uncalled bases, mean Phred below 15, or no exact constant-primer or identifier match. High-quality paired reads were merged using COPE v1.2.5, and each unique nucleotide sequence was defined as a clonotype. MiTCR v1.1 was used to align the clonotypes against IMGT TRBV, TRBD and TRBJ reference segments. The analysis was restricted to V-J combinations with a frequency above 0.0001, which together covered just over 99% of the repertoires. The TCS score was defined as the ratio of F50 (clonal expansion) to E x V (chaos), calculated using BLOSUM62-based TCRdist between CDR3 peptides within each V-J. Welch's t-statistics and random forest reduced around 550 V-J features to 10 to 15, which were used in a naive Bayes classifier (R e1071). Thyroid-blood repertoire similarity was quantified with the Morisita-Horn index. The public reads were reprocessed in TCRdb via fastp at Q25 and MiXCR, keeping in-frame beta chains. Rows merge per CDR3 protein into single entries with the most common DNA and genes. The V and J calls were not made by the authors but by TCRdb's processing. The sample table lists over 500,000 distinct CDR3 sequences, approximately 49% of them with a count of one. About 45% of the sample lies in the top ten.

The chain is assembled from TRBV5-1 and TRBJ2-2; no D gene call is confident. The TCR sequence derives from an adult woman with Graves' disease, either hyperthyroidism or ophthalmopathy (not recorded which). The sequencing sample was made of peripheral blood or thyroid tissue (not recorded which). The sequenced DNA is TGTGCCAGCAGTCCCGGGACCGGGGAGCTGTTTTTT. Its protein product is CASSPGTGELFF.